This record concerns one T cell receptor beta chain sequence. This sample is part of a study of T cells after yellow fever vaccination. Study findings and constraints: Re-detected after boosting: most primary clones, 95% to 98% of CD4 and 80% to 90% of CD8. Abundant clonotypes from the bulk population could contaminate FACS-sorted repertoires. A minor fraction of clonotypes spanned both CD4 and CD8 compartments.

It was through 5'RACE template switching that TCR cDNA was made, with a universal primer site and UMIs added. MiXCR, applied by TCRdb to the 5' RACE reads, yields one record per CDR3 protein. The sample carries about 52,000 distinct CDR3 sequences, 6% to 8.5% recorded once. The CDR3 is 13 amino acids. V was trimmed by 5 bases and J by 4 bases, leaving 11 bases between them. From germline, CDR1 is SEHNR and CDR2 FQNEAQ (reference sequence). The sample consisted of CD8+ T cells not binding an NS4B(214-222) dextramer, sorted from PBMCs, taken approximately 40 days after the first yellow fever vaccination. V gene TRBV7-9 combines with J gene TRBJ1-2; D perhaps matches TRBD1 (5 bases). The TCR originated in a man younger than 30 who received the YFV17D yellow fever vaccine. The CDR3 loop reads CASSRGPFYGYTF. In nucleotides, the CDR3 is TGTGCCAGCAGCCGGGGACCCTTCTATGGCTACACCTTC.